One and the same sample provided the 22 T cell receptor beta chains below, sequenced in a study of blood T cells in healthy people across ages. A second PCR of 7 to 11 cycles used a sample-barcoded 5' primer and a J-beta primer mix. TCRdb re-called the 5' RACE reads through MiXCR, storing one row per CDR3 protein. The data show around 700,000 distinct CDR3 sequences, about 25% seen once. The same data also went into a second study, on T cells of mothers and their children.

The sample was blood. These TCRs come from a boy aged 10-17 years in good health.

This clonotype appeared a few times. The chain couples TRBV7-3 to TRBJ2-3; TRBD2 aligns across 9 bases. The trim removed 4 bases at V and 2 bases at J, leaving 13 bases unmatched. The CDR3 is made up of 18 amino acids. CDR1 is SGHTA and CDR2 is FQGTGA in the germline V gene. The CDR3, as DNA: TGTGCCAGCAGCTCGGACCCGTCGAGCGGGGGGATCACAGATACGCAGTATTTT. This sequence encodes CASSSDPSSGGITDTQYF.

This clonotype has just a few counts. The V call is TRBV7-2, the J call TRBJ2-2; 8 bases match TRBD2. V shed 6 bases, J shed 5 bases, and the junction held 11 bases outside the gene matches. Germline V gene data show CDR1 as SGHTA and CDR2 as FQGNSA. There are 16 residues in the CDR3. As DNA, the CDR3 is TGTGCCAGCAGACATCGGGGGGGAGTGGGTACCGGGGAGCTGTTTTTT. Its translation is CASRHRGGVGTGELFF.

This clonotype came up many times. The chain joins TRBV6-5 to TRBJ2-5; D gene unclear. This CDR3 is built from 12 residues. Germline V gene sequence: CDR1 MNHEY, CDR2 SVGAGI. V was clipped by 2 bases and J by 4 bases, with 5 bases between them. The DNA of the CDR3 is TGTGCCAGCAGTTACGAGAGAGAGACCCAGTACTTC. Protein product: CASSYERETQYF.

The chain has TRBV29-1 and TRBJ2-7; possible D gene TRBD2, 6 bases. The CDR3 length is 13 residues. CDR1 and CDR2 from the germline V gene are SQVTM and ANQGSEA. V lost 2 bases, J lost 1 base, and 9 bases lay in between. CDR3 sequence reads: CSVELAQSYEQYF. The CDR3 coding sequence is TGCAGCGTTGAACTAGCGCAATCCTACGAGCAGTACTTC.

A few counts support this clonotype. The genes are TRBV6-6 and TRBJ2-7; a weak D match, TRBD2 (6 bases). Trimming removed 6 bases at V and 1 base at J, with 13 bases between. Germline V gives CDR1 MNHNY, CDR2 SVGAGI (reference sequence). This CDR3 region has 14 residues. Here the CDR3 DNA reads TGTGCCAGCAGGACGGACTATCCTTCCTACGAGCAGTACTTC. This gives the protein CASRTDYPSYEQYF.

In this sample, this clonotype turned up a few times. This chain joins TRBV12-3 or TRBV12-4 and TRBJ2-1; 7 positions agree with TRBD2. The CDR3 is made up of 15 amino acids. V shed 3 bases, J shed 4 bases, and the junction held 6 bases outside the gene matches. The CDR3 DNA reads TGTGCCAGCAGTTTTATAGCGGGCCAGTACAATGAGCAGTTCTTC. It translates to CASSFIAGQYNEQFF.

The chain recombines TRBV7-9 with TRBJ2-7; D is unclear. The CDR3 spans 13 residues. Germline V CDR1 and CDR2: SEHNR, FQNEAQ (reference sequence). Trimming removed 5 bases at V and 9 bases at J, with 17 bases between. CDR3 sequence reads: CASSQSGSLGQYF. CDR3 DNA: TGTGCCAGCAGCCAGTCAGGCTCTCTGGGGCAGTACTTC.

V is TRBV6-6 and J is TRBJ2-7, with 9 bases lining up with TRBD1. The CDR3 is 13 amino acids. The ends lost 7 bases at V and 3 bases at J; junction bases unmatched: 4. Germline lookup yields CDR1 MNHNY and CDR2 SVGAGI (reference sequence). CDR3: CASIDRGGYEQYF. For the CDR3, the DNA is TGTGCCAGCATTGACAGGGGGGGCTACGAGCAGTACTTC.

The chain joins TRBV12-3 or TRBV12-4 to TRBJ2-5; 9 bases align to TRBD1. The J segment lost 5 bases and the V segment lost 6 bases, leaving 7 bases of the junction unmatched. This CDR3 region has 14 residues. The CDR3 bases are TGTGCCAGCAGGGCACGGACAGGGGACGAGACCCAGTACTTC. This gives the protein CASRARTGDETQYF.

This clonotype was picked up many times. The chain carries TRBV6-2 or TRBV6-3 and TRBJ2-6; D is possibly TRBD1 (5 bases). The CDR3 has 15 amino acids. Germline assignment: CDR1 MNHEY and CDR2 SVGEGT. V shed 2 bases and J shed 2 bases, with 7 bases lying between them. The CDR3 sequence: CASSYRGTGANVLTF. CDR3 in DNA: TGTGCCAGCAGTTACAGGGGAACTGGGGCCAACGTCCTGACTTTC.

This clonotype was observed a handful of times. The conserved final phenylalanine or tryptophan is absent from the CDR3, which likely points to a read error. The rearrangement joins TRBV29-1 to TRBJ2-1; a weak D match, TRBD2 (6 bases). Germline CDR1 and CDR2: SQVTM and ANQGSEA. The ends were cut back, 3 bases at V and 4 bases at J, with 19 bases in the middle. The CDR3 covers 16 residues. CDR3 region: CSVDDLDPGGYNEQFL. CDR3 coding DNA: TGCAGCGTTGACGACTTGGACCCCGGGGGTTACAATGAGCAGTTCCTC.

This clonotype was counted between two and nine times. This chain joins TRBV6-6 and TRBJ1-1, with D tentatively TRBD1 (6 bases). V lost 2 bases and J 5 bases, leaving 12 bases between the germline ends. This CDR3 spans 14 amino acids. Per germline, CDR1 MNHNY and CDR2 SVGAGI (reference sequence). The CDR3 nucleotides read TGTGCCAGCAGTTACCCACAGGGCCGGACTGAAGCTTTCTTT. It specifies CASSYPQGRTEAFF.

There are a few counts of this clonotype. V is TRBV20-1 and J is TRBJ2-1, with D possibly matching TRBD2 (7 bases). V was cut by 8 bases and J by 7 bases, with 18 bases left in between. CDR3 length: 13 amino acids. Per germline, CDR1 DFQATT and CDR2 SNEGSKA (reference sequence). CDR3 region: CSPQGREWNEQFF. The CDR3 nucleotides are TGCAGTCCTCAGGGGAGGGAATGGAATGAGCAGTTCTTC.

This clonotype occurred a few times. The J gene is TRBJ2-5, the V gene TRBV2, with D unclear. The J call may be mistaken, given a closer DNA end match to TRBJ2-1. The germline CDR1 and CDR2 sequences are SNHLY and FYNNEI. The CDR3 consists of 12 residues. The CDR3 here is CASSEQANEQFF. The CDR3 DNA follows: TGTGCCAGCAGTGAACAAGCTAATGAGCAGTTCTTC.

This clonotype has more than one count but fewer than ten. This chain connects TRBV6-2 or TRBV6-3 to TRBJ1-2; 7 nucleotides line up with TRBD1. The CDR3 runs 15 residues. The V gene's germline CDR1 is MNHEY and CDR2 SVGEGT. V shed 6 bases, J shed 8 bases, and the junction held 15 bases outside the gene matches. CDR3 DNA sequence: TGTGCCAGCAGAACCGACAGGGAAAAGATTCGGGGCTACACCTTC. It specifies CASRTDREKIRGYTF.

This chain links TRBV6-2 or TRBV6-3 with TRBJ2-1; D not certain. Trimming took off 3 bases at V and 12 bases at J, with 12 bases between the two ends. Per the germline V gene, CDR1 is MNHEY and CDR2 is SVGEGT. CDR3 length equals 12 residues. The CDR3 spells CASSYPRDMQFF. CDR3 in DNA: TGTGCCAGCAGTTATCCCAGAGACATGCAGTTCTTC.

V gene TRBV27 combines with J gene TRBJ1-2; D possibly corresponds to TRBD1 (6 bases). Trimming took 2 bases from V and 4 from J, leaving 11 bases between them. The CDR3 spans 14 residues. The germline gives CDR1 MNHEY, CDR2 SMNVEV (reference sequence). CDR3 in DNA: TGTGCCAGCAGTTTACGGGGGGCCATCTATGGCTACACCTTC. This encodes CASSLRGAIYGYTF.

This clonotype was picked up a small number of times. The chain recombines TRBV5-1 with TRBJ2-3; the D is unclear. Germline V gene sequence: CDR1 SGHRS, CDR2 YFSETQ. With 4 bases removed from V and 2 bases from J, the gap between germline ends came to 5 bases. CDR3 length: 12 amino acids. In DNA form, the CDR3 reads TGCGCCAGCAGCATCGACACAGATACGCAGTATTTT. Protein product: CASSIDTDTQYF. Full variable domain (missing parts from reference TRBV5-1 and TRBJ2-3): KAGVTQTPRYLIKTRGQQVTLSCSPISGHRSVSWYQQTPGQGLQFLFEYFSETQRNKGNFPGRFSGRQFSNSRSEMNVSTLELGDSALYLCASSIDTDTQYFGPGTRLTVL.

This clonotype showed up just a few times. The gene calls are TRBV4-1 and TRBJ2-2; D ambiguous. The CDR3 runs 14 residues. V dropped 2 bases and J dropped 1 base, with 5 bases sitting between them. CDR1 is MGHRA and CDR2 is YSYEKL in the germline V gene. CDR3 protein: CASSQNRNTGELFF. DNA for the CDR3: TGCGCCAGCAGCCAAAACAGGAACACCGGGGAGCTGTTTTTT.

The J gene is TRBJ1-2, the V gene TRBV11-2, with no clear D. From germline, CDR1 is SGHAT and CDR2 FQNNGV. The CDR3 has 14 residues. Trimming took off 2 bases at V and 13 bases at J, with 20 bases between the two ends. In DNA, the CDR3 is TGTGCCAGCAGCTTATCTATACCCGATATGGATGGCACCTTC. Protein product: CASSLSIPDMDGTF.

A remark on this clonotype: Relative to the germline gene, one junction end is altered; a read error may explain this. Here the CDR3 reads CSAPDGIAKNVQYF. DNA of the CDR3: TGCAGTGCCCCGGACGGGATAGCCAAAAACGTTCAGTACTTC. This rearrangement joins TRBV20-1 to TRBJ2-4; D is perhaps TRBD2 (5 bases). Germline values: CDR1 DFQATT, CDR2 SNEGSKA (reference sequence). The CDR3 extends over 14 amino acids.

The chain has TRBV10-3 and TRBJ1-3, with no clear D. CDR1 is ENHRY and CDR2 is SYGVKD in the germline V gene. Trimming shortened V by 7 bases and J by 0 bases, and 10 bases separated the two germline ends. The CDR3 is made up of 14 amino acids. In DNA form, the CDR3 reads TGTGCCATCACCCCGGCAGGCTCTGGAAACACCATATATTTT. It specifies CAITPAGSGNTIYF.